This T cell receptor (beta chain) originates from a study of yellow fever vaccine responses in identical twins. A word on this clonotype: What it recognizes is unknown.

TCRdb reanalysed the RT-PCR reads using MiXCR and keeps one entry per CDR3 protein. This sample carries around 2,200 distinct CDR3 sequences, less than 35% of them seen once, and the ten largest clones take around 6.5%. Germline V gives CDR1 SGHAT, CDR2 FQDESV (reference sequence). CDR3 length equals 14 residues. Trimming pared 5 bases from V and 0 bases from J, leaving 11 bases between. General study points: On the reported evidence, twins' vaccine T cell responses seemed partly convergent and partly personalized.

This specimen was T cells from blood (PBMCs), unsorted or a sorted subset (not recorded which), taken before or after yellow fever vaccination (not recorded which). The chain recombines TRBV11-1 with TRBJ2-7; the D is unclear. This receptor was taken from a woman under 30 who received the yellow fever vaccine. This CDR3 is CASSLVGNSYEQYF. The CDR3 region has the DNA TGTGCCAGCAGCCTAGTGGGGAACTCCTACGAGCAGTACTTC.